The next 14 T cell receptor beta chains were all read from a single sample in a study of OX40 agonist ivuxolimab in advanced cancers. Receptor libraries were prepared by the immunoSEQ multiplex PCR assay. The source is immuneACCESS, and TCRdb retained only in-frame sequences with V and J called. Part of the clones is not carried over; for the studies checked, unresolved V genes explain less than half of this, and the remainder is unexplained. This sample has 43,000 or so clones in its table, and approximately 86% of those were observed once. The ten most abundant clones make up 10% to 12% of the sample. The sample was CD4+ or CD8+ T cells sorted from blood, taken in a trial of the OX40 agonist ivuxolimab. Receptor source: an adult with an advanced solid tumor such as melanoma, head and neck, liver or kidney cancer.

The V and J genes are TRBV10-1 and TRBJ2-1; 9 nucleotides line up with TRBD2. The V segment lost 9 bases and the J segment 5 bases; nucleotides outside the gene matches: 8. CDR1 and CDR2 (germline): WNHNN, SYGVQD (reference sequence). This CDR3 is 14 amino acids long. CDR3 in amino acids: CARVSGGLHNEQFF. The CDR3 region has the DNA TGCGCCAGAGTTAGCGGGGGCCTTCACAATGAGCAGTTCTTC.

The gene calls are TRBV28 and TRBJ2-7; TRBD1 matches 11 bases. The germline CDR1 and CDR2 sequences are MDHEN and SYDVKM. With 6 bases clipped from V and 2 bases from J, the junction kept 12 bases outside the gene matches. The CDR3 consists of 17 residues. The CDR3 DNA sequence: TGTGCCAGCAGAAGCCCCCGCTCGGACAGGGGGCCCTACGAGCAGTACTTC. This encodes CASRSPRSDRGPYEQYF.

The genes are TRBV28 and TRBJ2-3; 7 bases line up with TRBD1. The CDR3 totals 15 residues. Germline V gene data show CDR1 as MDHEN and CDR2 as SYDVKM. With V trimmed by 6 bases and J by 2 bases, 8 bases remained unmatched. The CDR3 loop reads CASRHRDSYTDTQYF. The DNA for the CDR3 is TGTGCCAGCAGGCACCGGGACAGCTACACAGATACGCAGTATTTT.

V is TRBV9 and J is TRBJ1-4, with 7 bases fitting TRBD1. Germline values: CDR1 SGDLS, CDR2 YYNGEE. CDR3 size: 15 residues. V trimming: 3 bases; J trimming: 6 bases; junction bases outside the gene matches: 8. The CDR3 DNA follows: TGTGCCAGCAGCGAAACAGGGGCGCTCGATGAAAAACTGTTTTTT. Its translation: CASSETGALDEKLFF.

As DNA, the CDR3 is TGTGCCAGCAGCTTAAGGGATACGCAGTATTTT. Amino acids: CASSLRDTQYF. The V call is TRBV7-8, the J call TRBJ2-3; D unresolved. The CDR3 covers 11 residues. Trimming left V 2 bases short and J 6 bases short, with 3 bases between. Germline V gene lookup returns CDR1 SGHVS and CDR2 FQNEAQ.

The chain couples TRBV28 to TRBJ1-4; tentatively, D is TRBD1 (5 bases). The CDR3 runs 15 residues. From germline, CDR1 is MDHEN and CDR2 SYDVKM. Deletions cut 5 bases from V and 1 base from J, with 11 bases between. CDR3 residues: CASSARDGTNEKLFF. CDR3 DNA sequence: TGTGCCAGCAGTGCCCGGGACGGAACTAATGAAAAACTGTTTTTT.

There are a few counts of this clone. The junction departs from germline at one end; a sequencing error may be responsible. This chain uses TRBV20-1 with TRBJ1-3; D unclear. The CDR3 is made up of 11 amino acids. Germline V gene data show CDR1 as DFQATT and CDR2 as SNEGSKA (reference sequence). The CDR3 DNA reads TGCAGTGCCAGAGGTGGAAACACCATATATTTT. Encoded protein: CSARGGNTIYF.

This clone was detected only a few times. The V and J genes are TRBV7-8 and TRBJ1-5; D is uncertain. Germline V lookup: CDR1 SGHVS, CDR2 FQNEAQ. Trimming took off 1 base at V and 7 bases at J, with 5 bases between the two ends. The CDR3 sequence is 12 residues long. This chain's CDR3 is CASSLGHQPQHF. In DNA form, the CDR3 reads TGTGCCAGCAGCTTAGGCCACCAGCCCCAGCATTTT. Full variable domain (outside the CDR3, taken from reference TRBV7-8 and TRBJ1-5): GAGVSQSPRYKVAKRGQDVALRCDPISGHVSLFWYQQALGQGPEFLTYFQNEAQLDKSGLPSDRFFAERPEGSVSTLKIQRTQQEDSAVYLCASSLGHQPQHFGDGTRLSIL.

The chain couples TRBV5-1 to TRBJ2-1; 9 positions agree with TRBD2. Germline lookup yields CDR1 SGHRS and CDR2 YFSETQ. The CDR3 is made up of 17 amino acids. V was pared by 6 bases and J by 8 bases, with 18 bases of the junction left unmatched. In nucleotides, the CDR3 is TGCGCCAGCACTCAAGGGACTAGCTATGGGGTAGTCGATGAGCAGTTCTTC. Amino acid sequence: CASTQGTSYGVVDEQFF.

This chain connects TRBV9 to TRBJ2-7; 11 bases fit TRBD1. Germline CDR1 is SGDLS and CDR2 is YYNGEE. The trim removed 2 bases at V and 3 bases at J, leaving 4 bases unmatched. This CDR3 has 15 amino acids. The CDR3 DNA sequence: TGTGCCAGCAGCGTTACCGGGACAGGGGGCTACGAGCAGTACTTC. Amino acids: CASSVTGTGGYEQYF. The variable domain in full, with the rest retrieved from reference TRBV9 and TRBJ2-7, is DSGVTQTPKHLITATGQRVTLRCSPRSGDLSVYWYQQSLDQGLQFLIQYYNGEERAKGNILERFSAQQFPDLHSELNLSSLELGDSALYFCASSVTGTGGYEQYFGPGTRLTVT.

The rearrangement uses TRBV13 and TRBJ1-2; weak D call: TRBD1 (5 bases). Per the germline V gene, CDR1 is PRHDT and CDR2 is FYEKMQ (reference sequence). V was cut by 5 bases and J by 0 bases, with 10 bases left in between. This CDR3 is built from 14 residues. CDR3 bases: TGTGCCAGCAGCGAGGGGCATTCTAACTATGGCTACACCTTC. Translated: CASSEGHSNYGYTF.

This rearrangement joins TRBV9 to TRBJ2-7; D is ambiguous. V lost 0 bases and J lost 2, with 9 bases in between. This CDR3 region has 14 residues. Germline CDR1 is SGDLS and CDR2 is YYNGEE. DNA for the CDR3: TGTGCCAGCAGCGTAGAAGACTCGACCTACGAGCAGTACTTC. Its protein is CASSVEDSTYEQYF.

The J gene is TRBJ2-7, the V gene TRBV9; 8 nucleotides line up with TRBD2. The germline CDR1 and CDR2 sequences are SGDLS and YYNGEE. The CDR3 has 16 residues. The V segment lost 3 bases and the J segment 3 bases; nucleotides outside the gene matches: 11. CDR3 region: CASSETVSGSSYEQYF. The DNA of the CDR3 is TGTGCCAGCAGCGAAACAGTGAGCGGGAGTAGCTACGAGCAGTACTTC.

This clone appeared once. This chain uses TRBV2 with TRBJ2-1, with TRBD1 matching 7 bases. The CDR3 sequence is 17 residues long. From germline, CDR1 is SNHLY and CDR2 FYNNEI. Trimming removed 4 bases from V and 4 bases from J; junction bases left unmatched: 13. The CDR3 DNA follows: TGTGCCAGCAGTGGGGACAGTTGGGGGTCCCTTTACAATGAGCAGTTCTTC. Its protein product is CASSGDSWGSLYNEQFF.